The clone carrying this T cell receptor beta chain has a count of ten or more. Its antigen is unknown. Time point described: sample taken at primary tumor resection. Germline CDR1 and CDR2: SGHTA and FQGNSA. This CDR3 region has 16 residues. Deletions cut 2 bases from V and 0 bases from J, with 12 bases between. TCRdb ran MiXCR on the 5' RACE reads and lists one entry per CDR3 protein. The sample contains roughly 8,900 distinct CDR3 sequences, 8.7% of which appear only once. The source of the sample is a study of spatial heterogeneity in lung cancer. Study-wide background: Tumor-region counts of TCR transcripts tracked strongly with a T cell module score from matched bulk RNA-seq.

Study-level findings and limits: How many expanded intratumoral alpha and beta TCRs were present tracked the tumor mutation count, which was a count of nonsynonymous mutations.

The chain carries TRBV7-2 and TRBJ2-3; no firm D call. This clonotype originated in a female donor with early-stage non-small cell lung cancer. Sequenced material: lung tumor tissue, taken at surgery. CDR3 DNA: TGTGCCAGCAGCTTAACACCCCCTCCTAGCACAGATACGCAGTATTTT. Protein sequence: CASSLTPPPSTDTQYF.